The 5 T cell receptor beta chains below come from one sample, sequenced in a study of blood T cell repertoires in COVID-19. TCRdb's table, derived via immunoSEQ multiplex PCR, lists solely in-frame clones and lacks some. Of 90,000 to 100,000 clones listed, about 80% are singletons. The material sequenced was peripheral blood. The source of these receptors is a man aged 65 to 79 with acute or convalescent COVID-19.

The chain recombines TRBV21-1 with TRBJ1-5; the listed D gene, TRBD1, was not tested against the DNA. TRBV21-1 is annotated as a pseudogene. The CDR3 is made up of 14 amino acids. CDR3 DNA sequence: TGTGCCAGCAGCAACGAACAGCTTAATCAGCCCCAGCATTTT. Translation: CASSNEQLNQPQHF.

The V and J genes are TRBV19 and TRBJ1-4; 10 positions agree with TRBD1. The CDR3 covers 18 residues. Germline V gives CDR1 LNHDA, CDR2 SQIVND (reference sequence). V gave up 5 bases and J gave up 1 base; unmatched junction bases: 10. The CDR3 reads CASSPLGDRGGTNEKLFF. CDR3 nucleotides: TGTGCCAGTAGTCCTCTTGGGGACAGGGGCGGAACTAATGAAAAACTGTTTTTT. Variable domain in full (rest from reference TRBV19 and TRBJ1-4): DGGITQSPKYLFRKEGQNVTLSCEQNLNHDAMYWYRQDPGQGLRLIYYSQIVNDFQKGDIAEGYSVSREKKESFPLTVTSAQKNPTAFYLCASSPLGDRGGTNEKLFFGSGTQLSVL.

Here the CDR3 reads CASSNGGRRRETQYF. In nucleotides, the CDR3 is TGTGCCAGTAGTAACGGCGGGAGGAGGAGGGAGACCCAGTACTTC. V gene TRBV19 combines with J gene TRBJ2-5; 8 bases map to TRBD2. Germline CDR1 and CDR2: LNHDA and SQIVND (reference sequence). The CDR3 length is 15 residues. Trimming cost V 4 bases and J 5 bases; bases outside gene matches: 9.

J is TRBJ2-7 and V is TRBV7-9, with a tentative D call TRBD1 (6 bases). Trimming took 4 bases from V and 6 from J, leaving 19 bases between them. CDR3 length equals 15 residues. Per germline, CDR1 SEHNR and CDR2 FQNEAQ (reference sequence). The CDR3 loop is CASSSRRTGQREQYF. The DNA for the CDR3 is TGTGCCAGCAGCTCCAGGCGAACAGGGCAGCGCGAGCAGTACTTC. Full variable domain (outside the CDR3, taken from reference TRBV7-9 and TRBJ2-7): DTGVSQNPRHKITKRGQNVTFRCDPISEHNRLYWYRQTLGQGPEFLTYFQNEAQLEKSRLLSDRFSAERPKGSFSTLEIQRTEQGDSAMYLCASSSRRTGQREQYFGPGTRLTVT.

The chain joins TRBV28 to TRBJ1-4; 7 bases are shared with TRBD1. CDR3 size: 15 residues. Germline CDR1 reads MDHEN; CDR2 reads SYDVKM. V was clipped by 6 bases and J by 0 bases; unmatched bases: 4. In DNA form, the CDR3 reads TGTGCCAGCAGCCTCACAGGGGCAACTAATGAAAAACTGTTTTTT. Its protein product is CASSLTGATNEKLFF. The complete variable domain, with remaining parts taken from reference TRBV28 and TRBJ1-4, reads DVKVTQSSRYLVKRTGEKVFLECVQDMDHENMFWYRQDPGLGLRLIYFSYDVKMKEKGDIPEGYSVSREKKERFSLILESASTNQTSMYLCASSLTGATNEKLFFGSGTQLSVL.